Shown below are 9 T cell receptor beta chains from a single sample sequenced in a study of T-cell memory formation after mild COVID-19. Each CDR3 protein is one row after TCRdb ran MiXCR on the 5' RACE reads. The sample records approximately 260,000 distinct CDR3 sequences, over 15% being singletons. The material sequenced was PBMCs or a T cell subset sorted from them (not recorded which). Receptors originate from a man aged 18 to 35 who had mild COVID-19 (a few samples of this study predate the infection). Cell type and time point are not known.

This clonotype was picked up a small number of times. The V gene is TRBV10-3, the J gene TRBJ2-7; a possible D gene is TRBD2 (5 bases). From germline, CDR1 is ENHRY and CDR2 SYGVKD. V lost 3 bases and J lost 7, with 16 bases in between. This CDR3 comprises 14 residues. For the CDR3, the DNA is TGTGCCATCAGTGATCAGGTCGACCCGGGAGAGCAGTACTTC. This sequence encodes CAISDQVDPGEQYF.

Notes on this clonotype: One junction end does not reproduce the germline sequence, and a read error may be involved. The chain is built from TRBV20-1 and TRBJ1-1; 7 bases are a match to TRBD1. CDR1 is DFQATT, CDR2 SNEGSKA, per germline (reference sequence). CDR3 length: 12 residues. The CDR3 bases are TGCAGTGCAAGAGACAGGGCCACTGAAGCTTTCTTT. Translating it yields CSARDRATEAFF.

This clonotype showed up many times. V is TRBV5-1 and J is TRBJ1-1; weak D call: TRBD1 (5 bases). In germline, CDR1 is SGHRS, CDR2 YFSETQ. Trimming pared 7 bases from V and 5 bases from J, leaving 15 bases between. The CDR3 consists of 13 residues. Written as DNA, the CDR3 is TGCGCCAGCCGGGACCCTGGAGGGACTGAAGCTTTCTTT. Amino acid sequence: CASRDPGGTEAFF. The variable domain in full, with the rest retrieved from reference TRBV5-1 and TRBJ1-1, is KAGVTQTPRYLIKTRGQQVTLSCSPISGHRSVSWYQQTPGQGLQFLFEYFSETQRNKGNFPGRFSGRQFSNSRSEMNVSTLELGDSALYLCASRDPGGTEAFFGQGTRLTVV.

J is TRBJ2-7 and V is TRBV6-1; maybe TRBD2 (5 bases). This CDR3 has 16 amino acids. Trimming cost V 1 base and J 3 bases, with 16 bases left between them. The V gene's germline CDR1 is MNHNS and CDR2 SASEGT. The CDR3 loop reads CASSEGTDSRGYEQYV. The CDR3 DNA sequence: TGTGCCAGCAGTGAAGGAACAGACTCCCGGGGCTACGAGCAGTACGTC.

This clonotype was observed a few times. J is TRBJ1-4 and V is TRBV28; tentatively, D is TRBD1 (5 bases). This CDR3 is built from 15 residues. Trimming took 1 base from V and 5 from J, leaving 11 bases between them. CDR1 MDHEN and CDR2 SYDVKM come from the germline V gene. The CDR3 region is CASSLFWGPNEKLFF. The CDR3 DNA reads TGTGCCAGCAGTTTATTCTGGGGCCCCAATGAAAAACTGTTTTTT.

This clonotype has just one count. In DNA form, the CDR3 reads TGTGCCATCAAGAGGGACTCCAAGAACACTGAAGCTTTCTTT. The encoded protein is CAIKRDSKNTEAFF. The chain links TRBV10-3 to TRBJ1-1; TRBD1 might be the D (5 bases). This CDR3 contains 14 residues. V gave up 7 bases and J gave up 1 base, with 13 bases separating them. Germline CDR1 and CDR2: ENHRY and SYGVKD.

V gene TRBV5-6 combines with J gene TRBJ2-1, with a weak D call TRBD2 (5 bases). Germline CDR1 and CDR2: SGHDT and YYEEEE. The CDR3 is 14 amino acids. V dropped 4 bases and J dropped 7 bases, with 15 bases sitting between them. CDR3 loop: CASSPPFSGNEQFF. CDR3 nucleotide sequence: TGTGCCAGCAGCCCGCCCTTTTCGGGGAATGAGCAGTTCTTC.

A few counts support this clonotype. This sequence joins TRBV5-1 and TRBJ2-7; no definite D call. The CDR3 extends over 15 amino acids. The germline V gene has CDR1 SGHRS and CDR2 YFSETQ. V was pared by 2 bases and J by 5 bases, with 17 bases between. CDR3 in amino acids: CASSLRPDVVHEQYF. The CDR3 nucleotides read TGCGCCAGCAGCTTACGTCCCGATGTGGTCCACGAGCAGTACTTC.

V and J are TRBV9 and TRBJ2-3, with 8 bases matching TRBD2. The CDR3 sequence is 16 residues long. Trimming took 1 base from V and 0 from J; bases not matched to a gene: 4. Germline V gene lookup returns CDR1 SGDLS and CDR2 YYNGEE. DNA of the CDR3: TGTGCCAGCAGCGTAAGTAGCGGGGTGAGCACAGATACGCAGTATTTT. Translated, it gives CASSVSSGVSTDTQYF.